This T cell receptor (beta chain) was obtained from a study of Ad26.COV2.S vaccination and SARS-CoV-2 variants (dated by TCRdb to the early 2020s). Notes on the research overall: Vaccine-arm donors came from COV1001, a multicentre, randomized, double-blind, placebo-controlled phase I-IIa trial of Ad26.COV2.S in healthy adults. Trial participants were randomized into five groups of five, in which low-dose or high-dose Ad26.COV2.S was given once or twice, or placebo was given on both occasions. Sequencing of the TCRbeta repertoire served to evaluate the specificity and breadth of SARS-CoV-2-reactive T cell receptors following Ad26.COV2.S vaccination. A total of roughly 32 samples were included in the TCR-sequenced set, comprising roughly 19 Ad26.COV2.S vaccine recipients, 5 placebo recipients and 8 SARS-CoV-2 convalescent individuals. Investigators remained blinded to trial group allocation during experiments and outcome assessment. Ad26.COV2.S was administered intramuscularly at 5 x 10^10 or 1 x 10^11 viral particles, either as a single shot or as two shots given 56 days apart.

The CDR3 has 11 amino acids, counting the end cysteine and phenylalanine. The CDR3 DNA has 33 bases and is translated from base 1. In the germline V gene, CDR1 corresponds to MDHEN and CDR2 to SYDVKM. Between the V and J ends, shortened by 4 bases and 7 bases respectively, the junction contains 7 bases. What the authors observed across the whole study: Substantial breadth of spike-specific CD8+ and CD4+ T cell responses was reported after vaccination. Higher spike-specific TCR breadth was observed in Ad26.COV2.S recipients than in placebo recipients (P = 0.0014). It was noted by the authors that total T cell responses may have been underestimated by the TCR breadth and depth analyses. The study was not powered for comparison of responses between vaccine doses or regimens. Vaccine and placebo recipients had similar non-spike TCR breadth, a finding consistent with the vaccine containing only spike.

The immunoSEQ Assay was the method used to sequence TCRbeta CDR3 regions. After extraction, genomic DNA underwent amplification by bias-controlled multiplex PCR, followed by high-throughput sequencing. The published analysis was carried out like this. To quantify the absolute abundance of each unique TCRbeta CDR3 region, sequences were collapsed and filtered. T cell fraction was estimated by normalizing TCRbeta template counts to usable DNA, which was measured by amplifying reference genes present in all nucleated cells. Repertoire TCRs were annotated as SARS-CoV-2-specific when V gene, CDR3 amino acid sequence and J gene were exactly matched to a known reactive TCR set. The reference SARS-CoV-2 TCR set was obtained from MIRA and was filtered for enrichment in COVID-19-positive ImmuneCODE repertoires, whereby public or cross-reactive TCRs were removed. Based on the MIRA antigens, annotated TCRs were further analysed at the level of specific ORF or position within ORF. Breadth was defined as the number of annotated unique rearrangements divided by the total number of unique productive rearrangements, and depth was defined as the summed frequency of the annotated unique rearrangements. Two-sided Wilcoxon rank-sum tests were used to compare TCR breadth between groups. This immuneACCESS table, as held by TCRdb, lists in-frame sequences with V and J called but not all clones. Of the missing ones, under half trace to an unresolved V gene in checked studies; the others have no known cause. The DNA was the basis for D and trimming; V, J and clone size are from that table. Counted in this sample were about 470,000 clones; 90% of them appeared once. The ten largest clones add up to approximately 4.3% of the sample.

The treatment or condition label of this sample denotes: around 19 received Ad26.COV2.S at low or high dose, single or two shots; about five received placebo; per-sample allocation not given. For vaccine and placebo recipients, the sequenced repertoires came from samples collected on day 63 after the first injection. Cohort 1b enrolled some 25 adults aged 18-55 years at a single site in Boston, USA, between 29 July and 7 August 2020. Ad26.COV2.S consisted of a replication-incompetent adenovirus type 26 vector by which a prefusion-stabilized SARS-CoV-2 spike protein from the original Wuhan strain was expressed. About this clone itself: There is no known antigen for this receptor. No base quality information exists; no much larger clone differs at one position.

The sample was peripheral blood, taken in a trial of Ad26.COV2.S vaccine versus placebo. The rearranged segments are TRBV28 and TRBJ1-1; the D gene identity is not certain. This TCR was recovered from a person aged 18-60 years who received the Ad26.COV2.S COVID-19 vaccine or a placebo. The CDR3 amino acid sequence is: CASSWSGEAFF. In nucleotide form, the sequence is TGTGCCAGCAGTTGGAGTGGTGAAGCTTTCTTT.